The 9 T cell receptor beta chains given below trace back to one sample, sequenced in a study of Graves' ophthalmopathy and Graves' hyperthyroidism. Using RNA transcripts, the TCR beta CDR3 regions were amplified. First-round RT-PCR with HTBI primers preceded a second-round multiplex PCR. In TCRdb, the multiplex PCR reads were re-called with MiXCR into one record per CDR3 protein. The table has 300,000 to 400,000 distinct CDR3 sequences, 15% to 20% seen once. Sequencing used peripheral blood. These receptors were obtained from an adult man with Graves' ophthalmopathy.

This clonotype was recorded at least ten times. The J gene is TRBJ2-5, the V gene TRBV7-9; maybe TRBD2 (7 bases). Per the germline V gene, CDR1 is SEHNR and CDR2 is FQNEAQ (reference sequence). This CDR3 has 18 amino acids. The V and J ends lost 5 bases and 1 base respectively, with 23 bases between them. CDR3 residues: CASSPRDGGPNSQETQYF. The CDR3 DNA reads TGTGCCAGCAGCCCCAGGGACGGGGGGCCGAATTCCCAAGAGACCCAGTACTTC. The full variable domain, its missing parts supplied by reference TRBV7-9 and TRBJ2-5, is DTGVSQNPRHKITKRGQNVTFRCDPISEHNRLYWYRQTLGQGPEFLTYFQNEAQLEKSRLLSDRFSAERPKGSFSTLEIQRTEQGDSAMYLCASSPRDGGPNSQETQYFGPGTRLLVL.

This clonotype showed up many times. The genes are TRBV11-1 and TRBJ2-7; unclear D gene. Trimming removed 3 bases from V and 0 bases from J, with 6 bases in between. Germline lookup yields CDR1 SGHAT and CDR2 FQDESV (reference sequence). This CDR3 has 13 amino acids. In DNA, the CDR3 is TGTGCCAGCAGCTTCTTTAGCTCCTACGAGCAGTACTTC. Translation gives CASSFFSSYEQYF.

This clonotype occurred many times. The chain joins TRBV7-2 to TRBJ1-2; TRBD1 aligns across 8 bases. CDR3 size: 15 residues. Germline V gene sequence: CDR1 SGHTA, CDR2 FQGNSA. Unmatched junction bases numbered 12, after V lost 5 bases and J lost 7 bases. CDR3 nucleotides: TGTGCCAGCAGCCTCGTATCGGGACAGGCTGGTGGCTACACCTTC. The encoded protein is CASSLVSGQAGGYTF.

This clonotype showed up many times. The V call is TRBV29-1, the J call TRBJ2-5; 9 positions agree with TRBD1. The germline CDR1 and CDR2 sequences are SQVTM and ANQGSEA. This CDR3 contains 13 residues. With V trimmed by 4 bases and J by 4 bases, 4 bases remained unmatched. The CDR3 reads CSVAGDRAETQYF. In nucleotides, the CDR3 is TGCAGCGTTGCCGGGGACAGGGCAGAGACCCAGTACTTC.

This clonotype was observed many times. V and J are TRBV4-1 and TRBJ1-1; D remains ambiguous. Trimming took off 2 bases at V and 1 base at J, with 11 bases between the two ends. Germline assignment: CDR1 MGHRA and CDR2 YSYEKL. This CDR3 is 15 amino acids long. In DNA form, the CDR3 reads TGCGCCAGCAGCCAACTTGCGGCATCGAACACTGAAGCTTTCTTT. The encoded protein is CASSQLAASNTEAFF.

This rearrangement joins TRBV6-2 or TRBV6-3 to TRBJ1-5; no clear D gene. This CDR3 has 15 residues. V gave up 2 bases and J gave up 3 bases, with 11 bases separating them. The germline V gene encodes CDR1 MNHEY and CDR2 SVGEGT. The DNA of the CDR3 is TGTGCCAGCAGTTACCGGATGGCACACAATCAGCCCCAGCATTTT. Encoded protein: CASSYRMAHNQPQHF.

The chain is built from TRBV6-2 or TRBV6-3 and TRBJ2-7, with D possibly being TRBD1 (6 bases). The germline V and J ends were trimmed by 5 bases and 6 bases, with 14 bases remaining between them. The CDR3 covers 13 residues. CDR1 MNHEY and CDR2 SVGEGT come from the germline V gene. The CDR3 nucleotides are TGTGCCAGCAGTCTGGACAGTCTTGGCGAGCAGTACTTC. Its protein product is CASSLDSLGEQYF.

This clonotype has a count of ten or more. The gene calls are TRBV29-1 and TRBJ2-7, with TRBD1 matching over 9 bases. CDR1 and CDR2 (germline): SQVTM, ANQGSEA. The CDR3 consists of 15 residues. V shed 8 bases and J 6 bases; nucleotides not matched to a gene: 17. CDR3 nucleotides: TGCAGCACTAGTGGGACAGGGAATAGGGGCCTCGAGCAGTACTTC. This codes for CSTSGTGNRGLEQYF.

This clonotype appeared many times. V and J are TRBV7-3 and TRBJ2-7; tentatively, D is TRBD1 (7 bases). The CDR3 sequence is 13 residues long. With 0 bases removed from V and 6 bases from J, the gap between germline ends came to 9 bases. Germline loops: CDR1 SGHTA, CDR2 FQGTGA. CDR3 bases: TGTGCCAGCAGCTTAACGCAGGGGGGCGAGCAGTACTTC. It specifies CASSLTQGGEQYF.